A selection of T cell receptor beta chains follows, all from one sample in a study of cytomegalovirus exposure and HLA in healthy donors. This table comes from immunoSEQ multiplex PCR, and its TCRdb copy is limited to in-frame clones, with some not included. The sample has about 350,000 clones; 87% are singletons. Specimen: PBMCs. The source is a woman in her twenties or thirties in good health and CMV-seropositive. CDR3s include the opening cysteine and the closing phenylalanine or tryptophan. Fields, in order: J gene, D gene, clone size, V gene, CDR3 protein, CDR3 DNA. A D gene is named only where the DNA matches it firmly. Clone size, where shown, is once, few, many, or a class for clones that have expanded.

TRBJ2-2	.	.	TRBV27	CASSLVSGNTGELFF	TGTGCCAGCAGTTTAGTTTCAGGGAACACCGGGGAGCTGTTTTTT
TRBJ2-2	.	.	TRBV6-4	CASSDTRGHGTGELFF	TGTGCCAGCAGTGACACCCGGGGGCACGGCACCGGGGAGCTGTTTTTT
TRBJ2-2	TRBD1	.	TRBV6-6	CASSYTGAGELFF	TGTGCCAGCAGTTACACAGGGGCCGGGGAGCTGTTTTTT
TRBJ2-2	.	.	TRBV5-6	CASSWRPGAAGELFF	TGTGCCAGCAGCTGGCGGCCGGGAGCCGCCGGGGAGCTGTTTTTT
TRBJ2-7	TRBD1	.	TRBV28	CASSRRAPTGDEQYF	TGTGCCAGCAGTCGCCGGGCCCCAACAGGGGACGAGCAGTACTTC
TRBJ1-5	.	.	TRBV9	CASSVGSSNQPQHF	TGTGCCAGCAGCGTAGGCTCGAGCAATCAGCCCCAGCATTTT
TRBJ1-2	.	.	TRBV9	CASSGTSYYGYTF	TGTGCCAGCAGCGGGACATCTTACTATGGCTACACCTTC
TRBJ2-1	TRBD1	.	TRBV7-9	CASSFRDSSSLEQFF	TGTGCCAGCAGCTTCCGGGACAGTTCCTCTCTTGAGCAGTTCTTC
TRBJ2-7	TRBD1	.	TRBV4-1	CASSQQTGSYEQYF	TGCGCCAGCAGCCAACAGACAGGGTCCTACGAGCAGTACTTC
TRBJ2-7	.	.	TRBV6-6	CASRRDRDYEQYF	TGTGCCAGCAGAAGGGACCGAGACTACGAGCAGTACTTC
TRBJ2-1	.	once	TRBV28	CASSLLVQNNEQFF	TGTGCCAGCAGTTTATTAGTACAGAACAATGAGCAGTTCTTC
TRBJ1-6	.	few	TRBV27	CASSPGGPPLHF	TGTGCCAGCAGTCCTGGTGGGCCACCCCTCCACTTT
TRBJ1-4	.	.	TRBV27	CASSQLGADEKLFF	TGTGCCAGCAGCCAGTTGGGGGCCGATGAAAAACTGTTTTTT
TRBJ2-1	TRBD1	.	TRBV5-4	CASSPTPGQDNEQFF	TGTGCCAGCAGCCCTACACCGGGACAGGACAATGAGCAGTTCTTC
TRBJ2-7	TRBD1	.	TRBV23-1	CASKWGQGASIEQYF	TGCGCCAGCAAGTGGGGACAGGGGGCGTCTATCGAGCAGTACTTC
TRBJ1-6	TRBD1	.	TRBV2	CASSEEGARSPLHF	TGTGCCAGCAGCGAAGAGGGGGCGCGTTCACCCCTCCACTTT
TRBJ2-1	TRBD2	.	TRBV28	CASTPSGGARYNEQFF	TGTGCCAGCACCCCAAGCGGGGGGGCCCGCTACAATGAGCAGTTCTTC
TRBJ1-3	.	.	TRBV11-1	CASSLRDVEDTIYF	TGTGCCAGCAGCTTAAGAGACGTTGAAGACACCATATATTTT
TRBJ1-3	.	.	TRBV30	CAWSPGSSGNTIYF	TGTGCCTGGAGTCCAGGTAGTTCTGGAAACACCATATATTTT
TRBJ1-2	.	.	TRBV5-4	CASSLMVSSNYGYTF	TGTGCCAGCAGCTTGATGGTCAGTAGTAACTATGGCTACACCTTC
TRBJ2-5	.	.	TRBV28	CASSPEGRGRIQETQYF	TGTGCCAGCAGCCCCGAGGGCAGGGGAAGAATCCAAGAGACCCAGTACTTC
TRBJ2-7	.	.	TRBV28	CASTRSQGRYEQYF	TGTGCCAGCACCCGTTCGCAGGGCCGCTACGAGCAGTACTTC
TRBJ2-3	.	.	TRBV6-5	CATQESGGVWDTQYF	TGTGCCACACAGGAATCGGGGGGCGTTTGGGATACGCAGTATTTT
TRBJ2-5	.	.	TRBV5-1	CASSSDRIQETQYF	TGCGCCAGCAGCTCCGACAGGATCCAAGAGACCCAGTACTTC
TRBJ1-5	TRBD1	few	TRBV18	CASSPGQGSAQPQHF	TGTGCCAGCTCACCGGGACAGGGGAGTGCTCAGCCCCAGCATTTT
TRBJ1-2	.	.	TRBV4-3	CASSQAGVSNGYTF	TGCGCCAGCAGCCAAGCGGGGGTTTCGAATGGCTACACCTTC
TRBJ1-1	TRBD1	.	TRBV7-6	CASSLEQGFNTEAFF	TGTGCCAGCAGCTTGGAACAGGGGTTTAACACTGAAGCTTTCTTT
TRBJ2-2	TRBD1	.	TRBV7-6	CASSRGQGGTGELFF	TGTGCCAGCAGCCGCGGACAGGGGGGCACCGGGGAGCTGTTTTTT
TRBJ1-3	.	once	TRBV5-1	CASSLGNSGNTIYF	TGCGCCAGCAGCTTGGGTAACTCTGGAAACACCATATATTTT
TRBJ2-2	.	.	TRBV7-2	CASSFRVAFATGELFF	TGTGCCAGCAGCTTCAGGGTAGCGTTTGCCACCGGGGAGCTGTTTTTT
TRBJ2-7	TRBD1	.	TRBV7-8	CASSLGDRGPYEQYF	TGTGCCAGCAGCCTCGGTGACAGGGGACCCTACGAGCAGTACTTC
TRBJ1-2	TRBD1	.	TRBV9	CASSLDRGFSGYTF	TGTGCCAGCAGCCTTGACAGGGGGTTCAGTGGCTACACCTTC
TRBJ2-1	.	.	TRBV11-3	CASSLAGEWEQFF	TGTGCCAGCAGCTTAGCAGGCGAGTGGGAGCAGTTCTTC
TRBJ2-7	.	.	TRBV28	CASRSPGLLYEQYF	TGTGCCAGCAGATCCCCCGGACTACTCTACGAGCAGTACTTC
TRBJ1-1	.	.	TRBV7-2	CASSPGRGNTEAFF	TGTGCCAGCAGCCCTGGGCGAGGAAACACTGAAGCTTTCTTT
TRBJ2-7	.	.	TRBV4-1	CASSQRDGAYEQYF	TGCGCCAGCAGCCAACGGGACGGAGCCTACGAGCAGTACTTC
TRBJ2-5	TRBD1	.	TRBV30	CAWETGGIGETQYF	TGTGCCTGGGAAACAGGGGGCATAGGTGAGACCCAGTACTTC
TRBJ1-1	.	.	TRBV5-1	CASSPRATNTEAFF	TGCGCCAGCAGCCCCAGGGCTACGAACACTGAAGCTTTCTTT
TRBJ1-2	.	once	TRBV7-6	CASSPTAGPKNPYGYTF	TGTGCCAGCAGCCCAACCGCGGGCCCTAAAAACCCATATGGCTACACCTTC
TRBJ1-5	.	.	TRBV7-2	CASSGQANQPQHF	TGTGCCAGCAGTGGGCAGGCCAATCAGCCCCAGCATTTT
TRBJ2-3	TRBD1	.	TRBV5-4	CASRQDRGMSDTQYF	TGTGCCAGCAGACAGGACAGGGGGATGTCAGATACGCAGTATTTT
TRBJ2-2	.	.	TRBV6-5	CASSYGGGDTGELFF	TGTGCCAGCAGTTACGGGGGCGGGGACACCGGGGAGCTGTTTTTT
TRBJ2-2	.	.	TRBV30	CAWSGGARVNTGELFF	TGTGCCTGGAGCGGCGGGGCTCGGGTAAACACCGGGGAGCTGTTTTTT
TRBJ2-7	.	.	TRBV30	CALLVAYEQYF	TGTGCCCTACTAGTGGCCTACGAGCAGTACTTC
TRBJ1-2	TRBD1	once	TRBV5-6	CASSRSTGRWYGYTF	TGTGCCAGCAGCCGCTCGACAGGGAGGTGGTATGGCTACACCTTC
TRBJ2-7	TRBD1	.	TRBV5-6	CASSLRTGYPYEQYF	TGTGCCAGCAGCCTACGGACAGGGTACCCCTACGAGCAGTACTTC
TRBJ2-6	.	once	TRBV19	CASSSWSDVLTF	TGTGCCAGTAGTTCGTGGTCGGACGTCCTGACTTTC
TRBJ2-1	TRBD2	.	TRBV14	CASSRLAGGPFHPFF	TGTGCCAGCAGCCGTTTAGCGGGAGGGCCGTTTCACCCGTTCTTC
TRBJ1-5	TRBD1	.	TRBV6-1	CASSLGQGADQPQHF	TGTGCCAGCAGTTTGGGACAGGGGGCCGATCAGCCCCAGCATTTT
TRBJ1-1	.	.	TRBV20-1	CSARGYAFF	TGCAGTGCTAGGGGGTATGCTTTCTTT
TRBJ2-2	.	.	TRBV11-3	CASSFQSRGAGELFF	TGTGCCAGCAGCTTCCAGAGCCGGGGCGCCGGGGAGCTGTTTTTT